These T cell receptor beta chains were read from a single sample in a study of control samples from healthy donors and cancer patients. The protocol was immunoSEQ multiplex PCR, while the TCRdb copy is restricted to in-frame clones and leaves out a portion. The sample comprises roughly 170,000 clones, 94% of which are singletons, and around 1.3% rests with the top ten. The sample comprised blood. The receptors come from a woman aged 18-29 years in good health. Each CDR3 is given with its conserved first and last residue. A D gene is named only where the DNA matches it firmly.

J | V | D | CDR3 | DNA
TRBJ1-2 | TRBV7-9 | - | CASSLDPNYGYTF | TGTGCCAGCAGCTTAGATCCTAACTATGGCTACACCTTC
TRBJ1-1 | TRBV24-1 | - | CATRPGSNTEAFF | TGTGCCACCCGGCCGGGGTCGAACACTGAAGCTTTCTTT
TRBJ1-3 | TRBV18 | - | CASSQSPGAEFGGNTIYF | TGTGCCAGCTCACAGAGCCCAGGCGCGGAGTTCGGGGGAAACACCATATATTTT
TRBJ2-1 | TRBV6-2/TRBV6-3 | - | CASSYSDYNEQFF | TGTGCCAGCAGTTACTCCGACTACAATGAGCAGTTCTTC
TRBJ2-7 | TRBV6-5 | - | CASSYEGGSYEQYF | TGTGCCAGCAGTTACGAAGGGGGGTCCTACGAGCAGTACTTC
TRBJ1-2 | TRBV9 | - | CASSSTTSYGYTF | TGTGCCAGCAGCTCGACGACCTCCTATGGCTACACCTTC
TRBJ2-7 | TRBV9 | TRBD2 | CASSLPGGVSYEQYF | TGTGCCAGCAGTCTCCCCGGGGGGGTCTCCTACGAGCAGTACTTC
TRBJ2-7 | TRBV3-1/TRBV3-2 | TRBD1 | CASSQLDRGSYEQYF | TGTGCCAGCAGCCAACTGGACAGGGGCTCCTACGAGCAGTACTTC
TRBJ2-7 | TRBV7-2 | - | CASSLFGGLSYEQYF | TGTGCCAGCAGCTTGTTCGGGGGGCTCTCCTACGAGCAGTACTTC
TRBJ1-6 | TRBV6-1 | - | CASSVPKRSSYNSPLHF | TGTGCCAGCAGTGTGCCCAAGAGGAGCTCCTATAATTCACCCCTCCACTTT
TRBJ1-6 | TRBV10-3 | TRBD1 | CAAAGQALYNSPLHF | TGTGCCGCCGCTGGACAGGCCCTTTATAATTCACCCCTCCACTTT
TRBJ1-4 | TRBV7-9 | - | CASSSTLYEKLFF | TGTGCCAGCAGCTCGACTCTTTATGAAAAACTGTTTTTT
TRBJ1-2 | TRBV18 | TRBD1 | CASSPTGEGYGYTF | TGTGCCAGCTCACCCACAGGGGAGGGCTATGGCTACACCTTC
TRBJ1-2 | TRBV5-4 | - | CASSFRGSNYGYTF | TGTGCCAGCAGCTTTCGGGGGTCGAACTATGGCTACACCTTC
TRBJ1-2 | TRBV6-5 | - | CASRRWKANYGYTF | TGTGCCAGCAGAAGATGGAAGGCTAACTATGGCTACACCTTC